The 18 T cell receptor beta chains reported below all come from one sample, sequenced in a study of cytomegalovirus exposure and HLA in healthy donors. The PCR was carried out with 60 Vbeta primers and 13 Jbeta primers. Libraries were prepared by immunoSEQ multiplex PCR; TCRdb keeps only in-frame clonotypes and omits some of them. This table lists 150,000 to 200,000 clones. The sequencing sample was made of PBMCs. The receptors were sampled from a man in his thirties or forties in good health and CMV-seronegative.

The chain joins TRBV6-6 to TRBJ2-7, with D possibly TRBD2 on 5 matching bases. Per germline, CDR1 MNHNY and CDR2 SVGAGI (reference sequence). The CDR3 length is 13 residues. V lost 5 bases, J lost 3 bases, and 11 bases lay in between. CDR3 residues: CASSSGSHYEQYF. Written as DNA, the CDR3 is TGTGCCAGCAGTAGCGGTTCCCACTACGAGCAGTACTTC.

The V call is TRBV4-1, the J call TRBJ2-7; tentative D call: TRBD1 (5 bases). The CDR3 is made up of 15 amino acids. The germline V gene has CDR1 MGHRA and CDR2 YSYEKL. The V gene lost 4 bases and the J gene lost 1 base, with 14 bases spanning the gap. For the CDR3, the DNA is TGCGCCAGCAGCCTAACCCGGACAACTTCCTACGAGCAGTACTTC. This codes for CASSLTRTTSYEQYF.

The chain couples TRBV27 to TRBJ1-4; TRBD1 agrees at 8 bases. This CDR3 is 14 amino acids long. The J segment lost 11 bases and the V segment lost 2 bases, leaving 7 bases of the junction unmatched. The germline V gene has CDR1 MNHEY and CDR2 SMNVEV (reference sequence). The CDR3 DNA is TGTGCCAGCAGTTTAACAGGGGGGTTGGAGAAACTGTTTTTT. Its protein is CASSLTGGLEKLFF.

The chain links TRBV11-2 to TRBJ2-1; TRBD2 matches at 15 bases. The CDR3 spans 18 residues. V dropped 1 base and J dropped 5; count of bases not matched to a gene: 6. The germline V gene encodes CDR1 SGHAT and CDR2 FQNNGV. The CDR3 sequence: CASSLAIGLAGGDNEQFF. CDR3 in DNA: TGTGCCAGCAGCTTAGCGATTGGACTAGCGGGAGGGGACAATGAGCAGTTCTTC.

The J gene is TRBJ2-7, the V gene TRBV4-2, with D possibly being TRBD2 (6 bases). V lost 1 base, J lost 3 bases, and 16 bases lay in between. CDR1 is LGHNA, CDR2 YNFKEQ, per germline. The CDR3 is made up of 16 amino acids. CDR3 region: CASSQGGTVVLYEQYF. The CDR3 coding sequence is TGTGCCAGCAGCCAAGGGGGGACTGTAGTTCTCTACGAGCAGTACTTC.

The chain couples TRBV29-1 to TRBJ1-1; no reliable D call. CDR3 length: 16 residues. Trimming removed 4 bases from V and 0 bases from J, with 18 bases in between. The V gene's germline CDR1 is SQVTM and CDR2 ANQGSEA. The CDR3 protein is CSVAARRLKMNTEAFF. The DNA of the CDR3 is TGCAGCGTTGCTGCCAGGAGACTAAAGATGAACACTGAAGCTTTCTTT. Based on the CDR3 plus reference TRBV29-1 and TRBJ1-1, the full variable domain is SAVISQKPSRDICQRGTSLTIQCQVDSQVTMMFWYRQQPGQSLTLIATANQGSEATYESGFVIDKFPISRPNLTFSTLTVSNMSPEDSSIYLCSVAARRLKMNTEAFFGQGTRLTVV.

The genes are TRBV12-5 and TRBJ1-5, with 9 bases that match TRBD1. With V trimmed by 0 bases and J by 6 bases, 9 bases remained unmatched. This CDR3 comprises 17 residues. From germline, CDR1 is LGHNT and CDR2 FRNRAP. The CDR3 reads CASGLVLDRGSGQPQHF. CDR3 DNA: TGTGCTAGTGGTTTGGTCCTAGACAGGGGGAGTGGTCAGCCCCAGCATTTT.

About this clone: The sample holds other DNA sequences that translate to the same CDR3. The rearrangement uses TRBV6-5 and TRBJ2-1; a weak D match, TRBD2 (5 bases). Germline CDR1 and CDR2: MNHEY and SVGAGI. V was trimmed by 0 bases and J by 0 bases, leaving 9 bases between them. CDR3 length: 16 amino acids. The CDR3 coding sequence is TGTGCCAGCAGTTACTCGCCGGGGAGCTCCTACAATGAGCAGTTCTTC. Its protein product is CASSYSPGSSYNEQFF.

The rearrangement links TRBV7-6 to TRBJ1-3, with TRBD1 identical over 9 bases. Germline assignment: CDR1 SGHVS and CDR2 FNYEAQ. CDR3 length: 17 residues. V was clipped by 0 bases and J by 2 bases; unmatched bases: 5. The CDR3 DNA is TGTGCCAGCAGCTTAGCACAGGGGGCGATGGCTGGAAACACCATATATTTT. This encodes CASSLAQGAMAGNTIYF.

As regards this clone: An end of the junction differs from the germline gene, which may be a read error. This chain uses TRBV29-1 with TRBJ2-7; 10 bases are shared with TRBD2. This CDR3 is 16 amino acids long. Germline V gives CDR1 SQVTM, CDR2 ANQGSEA. This CDR3 is CSVEGTSESHLYEQYF. As DNA, the CDR3 is TGCAGCGTCGAAGGGACTAGCGAATCGCATCTCTACGAGCAGTACTTC.

J is TRBJ1-1 and V is TRBV5-4; 11 bases agree with TRBD1. V lost 0 bases and J lost 4; bases outside the gene matches: 5. The V gene's germline CDR1 is SGHNT and CDR2 YYREEE (reference sequence). This CDR3 has 16 amino acids. CDR3 loop: CASSLAPGTGGTEAFF. The CDR3 nucleotides are TGTGCCAGCAGCTTGGCCCCCGGGACAGGGGGCACTGAAGCTTTCTTT.

In regard to this clone: At one boundary the junction diverges from the germline segment, which might be a read error. The chain has TRBV10-3 and TRBJ2-5; 7 bases fit TRBD1. The CDR3 consists of 14 residues. Germline V CDR1 and CDR2: ENHRY, SYGVKD. The CDR3 region is CAISEGTVQEAQYF. The CDR3 region has the DNA TGTGCCATCAGTGAGGGGACAGTCCAAGAGGCCCAGTACTTC.

About this clone: Other DNA sequences in the same sample also yield this CDR3. The gene calls are TRBV27 and TRBJ1-6; D is perhaps TRBD1 (5 bases). The germline gives CDR1 MNHEY, CDR2 SMNVEV (reference sequence). The CDR3 loop spans 13 amino acids. V dropped 5 bases and J dropped 9 bases, with 11 bases sitting between them. The CDR3 is CASSLGTFSPLHF. The CDR3 region has the DNA TGTGCCAGCAGTCTAGGGACTTTTTCACCCCTCCACTTT.

The chain is built from TRBV10-2 and TRBJ1-1, with TRBD1 matching 7 bases. V gave up 8 bases and J gave up 2 bases; unmatched junction bases: 11. Germline lookup yields CDR1 WSHSY and CDR2 SAAADI. CDR3 size: 15 residues. Written as DNA, the CDR3 is TGCGCCAGCGGGAGGAAGACAGGGTTAAACACTGAAGCTTTCTTT. It translates to CASGRKTGLNTEAFF.

V usage is TRBV19 and J usage is TRBJ1-5, with 11 nucleotides matching TRBD1. CDR1 is LNHDA, CDR2 SQIVND, per germline (reference sequence). The CDR3 has 15 residues. V gave up 7 bases and J gave up 8 bases; unmatched junction bases: 10. The CDR3 here is CASTMMTGQGEPQHF. The CDR3 DNA sequence: TGTGCCAGTACCATGATGACGGGACAGGGGGAGCCCCAGCATTTT.

For this clone: An end of the junction does not agree with germline; a read error may underlie this. The chain joins TRBV5-3 to TRBJ2-3; 9 positions agree with TRBD2. TRBV5-3 carries the ORF label, with uncertain function. This CDR3 region has 13 residues. CDR3 in DNA: TGTGCCACAAGCGGGAGGAGGACAGATACGCAGTATTTT. This sequence encodes CATSGRRTDTQYF.

The rearrangement joins TRBV5-1 to TRBJ2-5; D is possibly TRBD1 (5 bases). The end of the DNA is better explained by TRBJ2-7, so the J call may be wrong. Germline CDR1 and CDR2: SGHRS and YFSETQ. This CDR3 region has 12 residues. DNA for the CDR3: TGCGCCAGCCAGGGTCCCTCCTACGAGCAGTACTTC. Its protein product is CASQGPSYEQYF.

The CDR3 sequence is CASSSQGQGGHSPLHF. For the CDR3, the DNA is TGTGCCAGCAGCTCACAGGGACAGGGAGGGCATTCACCCCTCCACTTT. The chain couples TRBV7-2 to TRBJ1-6; 9 nucleotides agree with TRBD1. V was pared by 4 bases and J by 8 bases, with 9 bases of the junction left unmatched. Germline CDR1 and CDR2: SGHTA and FQGNSA. The CDR3 has 16 amino acids.